This T cell receptor beta chain was captured by sequencing in a study of T-cell reconstitution after alpha-beta-depleted transplantation in children. This clonotype was counted ten times or more. Its specificity is not known. The ends were cut back, 2 bases at V and 3 bases at J, with 8 bases in the middle. Per germline, CDR1 SEHNR and CDR2 FQNEAQ (reference sequence). The CDR3 consists of 14 residues. Study-level points and caveats: Some patients showed high day-60 TCRbeta diversity, which derived from surviving recipient T cells and thymic progenitors.

Preparation of the TCRbeta library involved a method that used unique molecular identifiers. TCRdb analysed the PCR reads with MiXCR anew, one entry per CDR3 protein. This sample yields about 190,000 distinct CDR3 sequences, of which around 10% are seen a single time; roughly 13% belongs to the top ten. The J gene is TRBJ1-5, the V gene TRBV7-9, with no clear D. The origin of this receptor is a boy younger than 10 with acute myeloid leukemia, due to receive a stem cell transplant. The sample here was PBMCs, taken before TCRalphabeta/CD19-depleted stem cell transplant. The CDR3, as DNA: TGTGCCAGCAGCTTACTCGGGGACAATCAGCCCCAGCATTTT. Encoded protein: CASSLLGDNQPQHF.